Shown below are 15 T cell receptor beta chains from a single sample sequenced in a study of Ad26.COV2.S vaccination and SARS-CoV-2 variants. Here immunoSEQ multiplex PCR was the method, and the copy in TCRdb shows in-frame clones only, minus some. Among about 460,000 clones listed, roughly nine tenths were seen once. As to treatment: some 19 received Ad26.COV2.S at low or high dose, single or two shots; roughly five received placebo; per-sample allocation not given. After the first vaccine or placebo injection, samples were drawn on day 63. Material: peripheral blood, obtained in a trial of Ad26.COV2.S vaccine versus placebo. The receptor source for this set is a person between 18 and 59 years old who received the Ad26.COV2.S COVID-19 vaccine or a placebo.

The V and J genes are TRBV9 and TRBJ2-7; 7 bases match TRBD2. This CDR3 is built from 14 residues. V lost 4 bases to trimming and J lost 5 bases; unmatched junction nucleotides: 9. Germline V gives CDR1 SGDLS, CDR2 YYNGEE. CDR3 in DNA: TGTGCCAGCAGCCTAGCGGTAGGAGGGGACGAGCAGTACTTC. Protein product: CASSLAVGGDEQYF.

The chain employs TRBV9 and TRBJ1-2; D is uncertain. This CDR3 region has 13 residues. The V end was cut by 0 bases, the J end by 4 bases, with 7 bases between. Germline values: CDR1 SGDLS, CDR2 YYNGEE. The CDR3 region is CASSVEGTYGYTF. For the CDR3, the DNA is TGTGCCAGCAGCGTAGAGGGTACCTATGGCTACACCTTC.

V usage is TRBV9 and J usage is TRBJ2-1; D unclear. The germline V gene has CDR1 SGDLS and CDR2 YYNGEE. This CDR3 is built from 14 residues. Between the trimmed V and J ends, which lost 3 bases and 9 bases, there was a span of 16 bases. CDR3 protein: CASSAPGGPPEQFF. Here the CDR3 DNA reads TGTGCCAGCAGCGCCCCCGGTGGACCCCCTGAGCAGTTCTTC.

The rearrangement links TRBV28 to TRBJ1-6; no definite D call. This CDR3 is built from 13 residues. Germline values: CDR1 MDHEN, CDR2 SYDVKM. Trimming removed 2 bases from V and 9 bases from J, with 8 bases in between. The CDR3: CASSLGDSSPLHF. In nucleotides, the CDR3 is TGTGCCAGCAGTTTAGGAGATTCTTCACCCCTCCACTTT.

This clone was seen just once. The J gene is TRBJ1-5, the V gene TRBV7-2; D is ambiguous. V was pared by 3 bases and J by 0 bases, with 12 bases between. The CDR3 contains 16 residues. Germline-derived CDR1 and CDR2 are SGHTA and FQGNSA. CDR3 DNA: TGTGCCAGCAGCTTCGGGGTCCCGTATAGCAATCAGCCCCAGCATTTT. Translation gives CASSFGVPYSNQPQHF.

This rearrangement joins TRBV13 to TRBJ1-1; D uncertain. The CDR3 runs 15 residues. Germline CDR1 reads PRHDT; CDR2 reads FYEKMQ (reference sequence). V lost 0 bases and J 1 base, leaving 9 bases between the germline ends. This CDR3 reads CASSLGQLSNTEAFF. Written as DNA, the CDR3 is TGTGCCAGCAGCTTAGGCCAACTATCGAACACTGAAGCTTTCTTT.

This chain links TRBV5-1 with TRBJ1-2; D is unresolved. Trimming took off 0 bases at V and 3 bases at J, with 9 bases between the two ends. This CDR3 region has 14 residues. Germline CDR1 is SGHRS and CDR2 is YFSETQ. CDR3 in amino acids: CASSLAGRDYGYTF. The CDR3 DNA sequence: TGCGCCAGCAGCTTGGCCGGGAGAGACTATGGCTACACCTTC.

J is TRBJ2-3 and V is TRBV27; 9 bases agree with TRBD2. Germline lookup yields CDR1 MNHEY and CDR2 SMNVEV (reference sequence). V shed 5 bases and J 2 bases; nucleotides not matched to a gene: 2. The CDR3 has 14 amino acids. The DNA of the CDR3 is TGTGCCAGCAGTCTAGCGGGAACCACAGATACGCAGTATTTT. Amino acid sequence: CASSLAGTTDTQYF.

V gene TRBV27 combines with J gene TRBJ1-3; no definite D call. V was cut by 2 bases and J by 2 bases, with 1 base left in between. The CDR3 consists of 12 residues. Germline assignment: CDR1 MNHEY and CDR2 SMNVEV (reference sequence). DNA for the CDR3: TGTGCCAGCAGTTTAACTGGAAACACCATATATTTT. Its translation: CASSLTGNTIYF.

The chain uses TRBV19 and TRBJ1-5; TRBD1 matches 7 bases. The CDR3 loop spans 15 amino acids. After removal of 3 bases from V and 6 bases from J, the junction contained 8 bases not matched to a gene. CDR1 and CDR2 (germline): LNHDA, SQIVND (reference sequence). The CDR3 nucleotides read TGTGCCAGTAGTATGGTTCGAGGGGGCGGTCAGCCCCAGCATTTT. Translated: CASSMVRGGGQPQHF.

This chain connects TRBV28 to TRBJ1-1, with TRBD1 matching over 8 bases. Germline trimming cut 2 bases from V and 6 bases from J; bases unmatched to any gene: 14. Germline lookup yields CDR1 MDHEN and CDR2 SYDVKM. This CDR3 contains 17 residues. CDR3 amino acids: CASSLRSAGGLMAEAFF. The CDR3 coding sequence is TGTGCCAGCAGTTTACGCTCGGCAGGGGGCTTGATGGCTGAAGCTTTCTTT.

The chain combines TRBV11-3 with TRBJ2-2; no firm D call. This CDR3 has 13 amino acids. V lost 8 bases and J lost 6, with 13 bases in between. The germline V gene encodes CDR1 SGHNT and CDR2 YENEEA. The CDR3 nucleotides are TGTGCCAGCGCAGAAGTCGTTTCCGGGGAGCTGTTTTTT. This codes for CASAEVVSGELFF.

The rearrangement links TRBV19 to TRBJ2-2; TRBD2 is a possible D gene (6 bases). V was trimmed by 3 bases and J by 5 bases, leaving 10 bases between them. CDR3 length: 14 amino acids. Germline CDR1 and CDR2: LNHDA and SQIVND (reference sequence). As DNA, the CDR3 is TGTGCCAGTAGTATCGCGACTAGAACCGGGGAGCTGTTTTTT. It codes for CASSIATRTGELFF. The variable domain in full, completed from reference TRBV19 and TRBJ2-2, reads DGGITQSPKYLFRKEGQNVTLSCEQNLNHDAMYWYRQDPGQGLRLIYYSQIVNDFQKGDIAEGYSVSREKKESFPLTVTSAQKNPTAFYLCASSIATRTGELFFGEGSRLTVL.

The sample holds a few counts of this clone. The genes are TRBV7-9 and TRBJ2-7; D is ambiguous. V lost 4 bases to trimming and J lost 2 bases, with 6 bases between them. The CDR3 extends over 12 amino acids. CDR1 and CDR2 from the germline V gene are SEHNR and FQNEAQ (reference sequence). The DNA of the CDR3 is TGTGCCAGCAGCTCAACAGCCTACGAGCAGTACTTC. This sequence encodes CASSSTAYEQYF.

This clone has just one count. The rearrangement uses TRBV28 and TRBJ1-1, with D possibly TRBD1 on 5 matching bases. The CDR3 length is 17 residues. The ends were cut back, 2 bases at V and 1 base at J, with 17 bases in the middle. The germline V gene has CDR1 MDHEN and CDR2 SYDVKM. CDR3 residues: CASSLQGFRLSNTEAFF. DNA for the CDR3: TGTGCCAGCAGTTTACAGGGATTTAGGTTGTCGAACACTGAAGCTTTCTTT.